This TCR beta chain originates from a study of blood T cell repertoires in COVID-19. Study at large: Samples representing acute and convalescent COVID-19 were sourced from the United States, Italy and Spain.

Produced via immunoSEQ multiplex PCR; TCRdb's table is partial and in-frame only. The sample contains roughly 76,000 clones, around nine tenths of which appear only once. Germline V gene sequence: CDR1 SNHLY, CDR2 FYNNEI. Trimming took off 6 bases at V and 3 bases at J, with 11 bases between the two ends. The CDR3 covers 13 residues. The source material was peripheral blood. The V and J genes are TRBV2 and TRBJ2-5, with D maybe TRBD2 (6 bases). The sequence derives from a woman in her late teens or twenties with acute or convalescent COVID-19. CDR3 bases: TGTGCCAGCAGGCCACGACTAGAAGAGACCCAGTACTTC. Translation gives CASRPRLEETQYF.